Each of the 32 T cell receptor beta chains below was sequenced from the same sample in a study of blood T cell repertoires in COVID-19. Data came from immunoSEQ multiplex PCR; TCRdb stores just in-frame clones and leaves some out. Among 200,000 to 250,000 clones listed, roughly 80% were seen once. Sequencing was performed on peripheral blood. Every receptor here comes from a woman aged 18-29 years with acute or convalescent COVID-19.

The chain joins TRBV5-1 to TRBJ2-7; TRBD1 is a possible D gene (6 bases). The length of the CDR3 is 13 residues. Per the germline V gene, CDR1 is SGHRS and CDR2 is YFSETQ. V shed 0 bases and J shed 6 bases, with 10 bases lying between them. DNA for the CDR3: TGCGCCAGCAGCTTGGCTCAGGGGAGCGAGCAGTACTTC. The encoded protein is CASSLAQGSEQYF.

V usage is TRBV5-4 and J usage is TRBJ2-7; TRBD2 aligns across 7 bases. Per the germline V gene, CDR1 is SGHNT and CDR2 is YYREEE (reference sequence). V gave up 4 bases and J gave up 1 base; unmatched junction bases: 5. This CDR3 contains 14 residues. The CDR3 nucleotides are TGTGCCAGCAGCCCTAGCGGAGGGTCCTACGAGCAGTACTTC. Protein: CASSPSGGSYEQYF.

This chain connects TRBV5-1 to TRBJ2-2, with 7 bases aligning to TRBD1. V was clipped by 3 bases and J by 6 bases; unmatched bases: 17. The CDR3 extends over 18 amino acids. Germline CDR1 and CDR2: SGHRS and YFSETQ. The CDR3 sequence is CASSWFTNRGLIAGELFF. The CDR3 region has the DNA TGCGCCAGCAGCTGGTTCACCAACAGGGGTTTAATAGCCGGGGAGCTGTTTTTT.

The chain links TRBV9 to TRBJ2-1; 9 bases line up with TRBD2. Germline CDR1 is SGDLS and CDR2 is YYNGEE. J was trimmed by 3 bases and V by 0 bases; bases with no gene match: 10. The length of the CDR3 is 18 residues. CDR3 bases: TGTGCCAGCAGCGTAGGAGTAGGGCTAGCGGGAAGCTACAATGAGCAGTTCTTC. This gives the protein CASSVGVGLAGSYNEQFF.

The V gene is TRBV19, the J gene TRBJ2-7; 10 bases are shared with TRBD2. The germline V gene has CDR1 LNHDA and CDR2 SQIVND (reference sequence). Trimming took 3 bases from V and 3 from J; bases not matched to a gene: 14. The CDR3 is 18 residues long. The CDR3 DNA sequence: TGTGCCAGTAGTATTGGGCTAGCGGGAGTGGCGAGGAACTACGAGCAGTACTTC. Its translation is CASSIGLAGVARNYEQYF.

The V and J genes are TRBV6-2 or TRBV6-3 and TRBJ2-7; 7 bases fit TRBD1. Germline V gene lookup returns CDR1 MNHEY and CDR2 SVGEGT. The trim removed 6 bases at V and 2 bases at J, leaving 10 bases unmatched. The CDR3 is 15 residues long. The CDR3 DNA is TGTGCCAGCAGGTACAGGGGTACTTCACCCTACGAGCAGTACTTC. It is translated as CASRYRGTSPYEQYF.

The rearrangement links TRBV7-3 to TRBJ2-7, with 8 positions matching TRBD1. In germline, CDR1 is SGHTA, CDR2 FQGTGA. The CDR3 sequence is 13 residues long. Unmatched junction bases numbered 5, after V lost 5 bases and J lost 5 bases. Written as DNA, the CDR3 is TGTGCCAGCAGCCCGACAGGGGTGAACGAGCAGTACTTC. It yields the protein CASSPTGVNEQYF.

The V and J genes are TRBV7-2 and TRBJ2-2, with D possibly matching TRBD1 (5 bases). The CDR3 sequence is 14 residues long. The germline gives CDR1 SGHTA, CDR2 FQGNSA. V was trimmed by 3 bases and J by 3 bases, leaving 8 bases between them. The chain's CDR3 is CASSFSTDTGELFF. The CDR3 DNA is TGTGCCAGCAGCTTCTCGACAGACACCGGGGAGCTGTTTTTT. The complete variable domain, with remaining parts taken from reference TRBV7-2 and TRBJ2-2, reads GAGVSQSPSNKVTEKGKDVELRCDPISGHTALYWYRQSLGQGLEFLIYFQGNSAPDKSGLPSDRFSAERTGGSVSTLTIQRTQQEDSAVYLCASSFSTDTGELFFGEGSRLTVL.

This clone was counted only a few times. The genes are TRBV28 and TRBJ1-5; D not resolved. Germline V gene lookup returns CDR1 MDHEN and CDR2 SYDVKM. With 6 bases removed from V and 4 bases from J, the gap between germline ends came to 7 bases. CDR3 length: 12 amino acids. The CDR3 is CASSLPNQPQHF. As DNA, the CDR3 is TGTGCCAGCAGCCTTCCTAATCAGCCCCAGCATTTT.

The chain carries TRBV3-1 (or the pseudogene TRBV3-2) and TRBJ2-4, with D tentatively TRBD1 (6 bases). V lost 2 bases and J 4 bases, leaving 12 bases between the germline ends. The germline V gene encodes CDR1 LGHDT and CDR2 YNNKEL (reference sequence). This CDR3 has 15 amino acids. In DNA, the CDR3 is TGTGCCAGCAGCCAATTTTGGACAGTAAAAAACATTCAGTACTTC. Translation gives CASSQFWTVKNIQYF.

The chain uses TRBV7-9 and TRBJ2-7; 11 nucleotides agree with TRBD2. The CDR3 runs to 15 residues. CDR1 is SEHNR, CDR2 FQNEAQ, per germline (reference sequence). V dropped 5 bases and J dropped 6; count of bases not matched to a gene: 9. The CDR3 here is CASSLSGRAGGEQYF. The CDR3, as DNA: TGTGCCAGCAGCCTTAGCGGGAGGGCCGGTGGCGAGCAGTACTTC.

This clone was observed a single time. The genes are TRBV19 and TRBJ2-1, with TRBD2 identical over 10 bases. The CDR3 loop spans 15 amino acids. CDR1 LNHDA and CDR2 SQIVND come from the germline V gene (reference sequence). After removal of 3 bases from V and 7 bases from J, the junction contained 6 bases not matched to a gene. The CDR3 DNA follows: TGTGCCAGTAGTATCGTAGCGGGAGGTATGAATGAGCAGTTCTTC. It codes for CASSIVAGGMNEQFF.

The chain carries TRBV5-1 and TRBJ1-2, with 7 bases matching TRBD1. V gave up 0 bases and J gave up 6 bases; unmatched junction bases: 8. CDR1 and CDR2 (germline): SGHRS, YFSETQ. The CDR3 covers 15 residues. CDR3 in amino acids: CASSLARGRGDGYTF. The CDR3 DNA reads TGCGCCAGCAGCTTGGCTAGGGGGCGAGGTGATGGCTACACCTTC. Full variable domain (remainder filled in from reference TRBV5-1 and TRBJ1-2): KAGVTQTPRYLIKTRGQQVTLSCSPISGHRSVSWYQQTPGQGLQFLFEYFSETQRNKGNFPGRFSGRQFSNSRSEMNVSTLELGDSALYLCASSLARGRGDGYTFGSGTRLTVV.

This clone was picked up a small number of times. The chain uses TRBV13 and TRBJ2-3; D remains unclear. Germline CDR1 is PRHDT and CDR2 is FYEKMQ (reference sequence). V lost 0 bases and J 4 bases, leaving 11 bases between the germline ends. This CDR3 contains 15 residues. The CDR3 DNA follows: TGTGCCAGCAGCTTAGGGCCCCCCAGTGCAGATACGCAGTATTTT. Amino acids: CASSLGPPSADTQYF.

This chain links TRBV29-1 with TRBJ1-5, with 7 nucleotides matching TRBD1. The CDR3 has 13 amino acids. Trimming took 4 bases from V and 4 from J; bases not matched to a gene: 4. CDR1 and CDR2 (germline): SQVTM, ANQGSEA. CDR3 in amino acids: CSVGQGLNQPQHF. Written as DNA, the CDR3 is TGCAGCGTTGGACAGGGTTTGAATCAGCCCCAGCATTTT.

The V call is TRBV4-1, the J call TRBJ2-2; D is ambiguous. Germline lookup yields CDR1 MGHRA and CDR2 YSYEKL. The CDR3 is made up of 13 amino acids. Trimming removed 0 bases at V and 9 bases at J, with 8 bases between. The CDR3 DNA is TGCGCCAGCAGCCAAGATCCCCAAAGGGAGCTGTTTTTT. This translates into CASSQDPQRELFF.

This clone has a handful of counts. This chain connects TRBV15 to TRBJ2-3, with TRBD1 matching over 9 bases. Unmatched junction bases numbered 7, after V lost 0 bases and J lost 0 bases. Germline values: CDR1 LNHNV, CDR2 YYDKDF (reference sequence). This CDR3 has 18 amino acids. As DNA, the CDR3 is TGTGCCACCAGCAGAGATCAAAGTGGGACAGGGAGCACAGATACGCAGTATTTT. Its protein is CATSRDQSGTGSTDTQYF. The complete variable domain, with remaining parts taken from reference TRBV15 and TRBJ2-3, reads DAMVIQNPRYQVTQFGKPVTLSCSQTLNHNVMYWYQQKSSQAPKLLFHYYDKDFNNEADTPDNFQSRRPNTSFCFLDIRSPGLGDTAMYLCATSRDQSGTGSTDTQYFGPGTRLTVL.

This clone was seen only a few times. The rearrangement uses TRBV7-2 and TRBJ2-7, with TRBD2 matching over 10 bases. This CDR3 is 14 amino acids long. V lost 5 bases and J lost 5; bases outside the gene matches: 6. Per germline, CDR1 SGHTA and CDR2 FQGNSA. This CDR3 is CASSQTSGRDEQYF. CDR3 DNA sequence: TGTGCCAGCAGCCAGACGAGCGGGAGGGACGAGCAGTACTTC.

The CDR3 sequence is CASSNRDRVLYYGYTF. The CDR3 region has the DNA TGTGCCAGTAGCAACCGGGACAGGGTATTATACTATGGCTACACCTTC. The chain employs TRBV19 and TRBJ1-2; 9 nucleotides line up with TRBD1. The CDR3 has 16 residues. V dropped 6 bases and J dropped 3; count of bases not matched to a gene: 11. Germline V gene data show CDR1 as LNHDA and CDR2 as SQIVND (reference sequence).

As concerns this clone: The same CDR3 is also encoded by other DNA sequences in this sample. The V gene is TRBV10-3, the J gene TRBJ1-4; 10 nucleotides agree with TRBD1. Germline values: CDR1 ENHRY, CDR2 SYGVKD. V lost 4 bases to trimming and J lost 7 bases; unmatched junction nucleotides: 0. This CDR3 has 13 residues. CDR3: CAISGTGGEKLFF. The CDR3 DNA reads as TGTGCCATCAGTGGGACAGGGGGTGAAAAACTGTTTTTT.

This chain uses TRBV7-2 with TRBJ2-3; 11 bases map to TRBD2. The CDR3 length is 20 residues. Trimming took 0 bases from V and 2 from J; bases not matched to a gene: 13. Per the germline V gene, CDR1 is SGHTA and CDR2 is FQGNSA. The CDR3 bases are TGTGCCAGCAGCTTAGCGGTCCTGATCGGGACTAGCGGTGACACAGATACGCAGTATTTT. Its protein product is CASSLAVLIGTSGDTDTQYF.

This CDR3 is CARRGRFVEGANVLTF. CDR3 nucleotide sequence: TGTGCCCGTAGGGGTCGGTTTGTGGAGGGGGCCAACGTCCTGACTTTC. This rearrangement joins TRBV7-2 to TRBJ2-6; D is possibly TRBD1 (5 bases). Deletions cut 11 bases from V and 4 bases from J, with 21 bases between. CDR3 length: 16 residues. CDR1 SGHTA and CDR2 FQGNSA come from the germline V gene.

This clone showed up just a few times. This chain links TRBV6-2 or TRBV6-3 with TRBJ1-5; D ambiguous. This CDR3 is 14 amino acids long. The germline V gene encodes CDR1 MNHEY and CDR2 SVGEGT. V lost 3 bases, J lost 6 bases, and 12 bases lay in between. The CDR3 DNA follows: TGTGCCAGCAGTTATTTGGGGAGGGCTCAGCCCCAGCATTTT. This sequence encodes CASSYLGRAQPQHF.

As for this clone: At the DNA level, this CDR3 is encoded by other sequences in the same sample as well. The rearrangement links TRBV6-5 to TRBJ2-5; 8 bases match TRBD2. CDR1 is MNHEY, CDR2 SVGAGI, per germline. This CDR3 is built from 14 residues. J lost 5 bases, V lost 6 bases, and 8 bases had no gene match. The CDR3, as DNA: TGTGCCAGCAGCCGAAGCGGGAGCGGGGAGACCCAGTACTTC. Its translation: CASSRSGSGETQYF.

As for this clone: Other nucleotide sequences from this sample produce the same CDR3. The chain uses TRBV7-2 and TRBJ2-3; D ambiguous. The length of the CDR3 is 12 residues. Trimming shortened V by 4 bases and J by 2 bases, and 4 bases separated the two germline ends. Germline CDR1 SGHTA, CDR2 FQGNSA. CDR3 DNA sequence: TGTGCCAGCAGCTCTTACACAGATACGCAGTATTTT. Translation gives CASSSYTDTQYF.

Here the CDR3 DNA reads TGTGCCAGCAGCTCCCCTAGGACAGTATCTATGGGCTACACCTTC. It yields the protein CASSSPRTVSMGYTF. The chain uses TRBV11-2 and TRBJ1-2, with a weak D call TRBD1 (6 bases). The germline CDR1 and CDR2 sequences are SGHAT and FQNNGV. This CDR3 comprises 15 residues. Trimming stripped 4 bases from V and 8 bases from J, with 20 bases between. Combining the CDR3 with reference TRBV11-2 and TRBJ1-2 gives the whole variable domain EAGVAQSPRYKIIEKRQSVAFWCNPISGHATLYWYQQILGQGPKLLIQFQNNGVVDDSQLPKDRFSAERLKGVDSTLKIQPAKLEDSAVYLCASSSPRTVSMGYTFGSGTRLTVV.

The rearrangement links TRBV12-3 or TRBV12-4 to TRBJ2-2; 7 nucleotides line up with TRBD2. Trimming took 8 bases from V and 4 from J; bases not matched to a gene: 4. This CDR3 has 13 amino acids. CDR3 coding DNA: TGTGCCAGCCCGGAGCGGGGCACCGGGGAGCTGTTTTTT. It is translated as CASPERGTGELFF.

The genes are TRBV5-1 and TRBJ1-1; TRBD1 might be the D (5 bases). Germline values: CDR1 SGHRS, CDR2 YFSETQ. The CDR3 extends over 15 amino acids. The V end was cut by 0 bases, the J end by 1 base, with 10 bases between. CDR3 nucleotide sequence: TGCGCCAGCAGCTTGGCCAACGGGGGGAACACTGAAGCTTTCTTT. Amino acids: CASSLANGGNTEAFF. Drawing the rest from reference TRBV5-1 and TRBJ1-1, the complete variable domain is KAGVTQTPRYLIKTRGQQVTLSCSPISGHRSVSWYQQTPGQGLQFLFEYFSETQRNKGNFPGRFSGRQFSNSRSEMNVSTLELGDSALYLCASSLANGGNTEAFFGQGTRLTVV.

The V gene is TRBV30, the J gene TRBJ1-3; a possible D gene is TRBD1 (5 bases). V dropped 0 bases and J dropped 3 bases, with 12 bases sitting between them. CDR3 size: 15 residues. Germline V lookup: CDR1 GTSNPN, CDR2 SVGIG (reference sequence). CDR3 DNA sequence: TGTGCCTGGAGTGTAGGAGGGGATCTTGGAAACACCATATATTTT. Amino acid sequence: CAWSVGGDLGNTIYF.

This clone was counted a single time. The chain recombines TRBV7-9 with TRBJ1-3; TRBD1 might be the D (6 bases). The CDR3 contains 16 residues. Trimming pared 5 bases from V and 0 bases from J, leaving 14 bases between. Germline CDR1 and CDR2: SEHNR and FQNEAQ (reference sequence). The CDR3 is CASSLPWTDSGNTIYF. Here the CDR3 DNA reads TGTGCCAGCAGCCTACCGTGGACAGACTCTGGAAACACCATATATTTT.

The genes are TRBV4-1 and TRBJ1-1, with D unclear. CDR1 and CDR2 from the germline V gene are MGHRA and YSYEKL. This CDR3 is 16 amino acids long. Trimming shortened V by 3 bases and J by 0 bases, and 14 bases separated the two germline ends. CDR3 protein: CASSHPSGGMNTEAFF. The CDR3, as DNA: TGCGCCAGCAGCCACCCTAGCGGAGGGATGAACACTGAAGCTTTCTTT.

The CDR3 DNA reads TGTGCCAGCAGCCAGGGGAAGACTACTAGCACAGATACGCAGTATTTT. Translated: CASSQGKTTSTDTQYF. The chain couples TRBV27 to TRBJ2-3, with D tentatively TRBD1 (6 bases). V shed 6 bases and J shed 0 bases, with 16 bases lying between them. The germline CDR1 and CDR2 sequences are MNHEY and SMNVEV (reference sequence). This CDR3 region has 16 residues.